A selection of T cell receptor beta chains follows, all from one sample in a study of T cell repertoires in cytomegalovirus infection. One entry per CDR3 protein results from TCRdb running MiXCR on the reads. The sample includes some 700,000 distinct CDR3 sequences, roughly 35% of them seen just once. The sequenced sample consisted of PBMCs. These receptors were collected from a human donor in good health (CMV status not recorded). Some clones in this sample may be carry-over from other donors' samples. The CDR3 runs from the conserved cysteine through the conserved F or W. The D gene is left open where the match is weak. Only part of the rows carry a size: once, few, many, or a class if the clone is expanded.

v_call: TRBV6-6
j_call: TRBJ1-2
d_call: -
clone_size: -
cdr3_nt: TGTGCCAGCAGTGAGATAGACTATGGCTACACCTTC
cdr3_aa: CASSEIDYGYTF

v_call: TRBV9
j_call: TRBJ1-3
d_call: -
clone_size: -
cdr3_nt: TGTGCCAGCAGCGTAGTTGCGTCGAAGGGCTCTGGGAACACCATATATTTT
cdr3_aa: CASSVVASKGSGNTIYF

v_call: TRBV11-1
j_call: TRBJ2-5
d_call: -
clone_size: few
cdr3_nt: TGTGCCAGCAGCTTAGAGTACGCAGAGACCCAGTACTTC
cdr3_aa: CASSLEYAETQYF

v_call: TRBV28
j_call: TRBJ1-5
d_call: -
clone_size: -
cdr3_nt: TGTGCCAGCAGCACCCAGGGAACTCAGCCCCAGCATTTT
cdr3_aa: CASSTQGTQPQHF

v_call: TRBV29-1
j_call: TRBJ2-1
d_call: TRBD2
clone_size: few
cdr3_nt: TGCAGCGTTGATCTGTCTAGCGGGAGCTATGAGCAGTTCTTC
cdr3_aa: CSVDLSSGSYEQFF

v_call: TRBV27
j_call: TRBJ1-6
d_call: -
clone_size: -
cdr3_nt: TGTGCCAGCAGTGGACGTCAGGGCGCTAATTCACCCCTCCACTTT
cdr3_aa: CASSGRQGANSPLHF

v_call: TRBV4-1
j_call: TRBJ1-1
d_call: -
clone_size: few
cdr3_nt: TGCGCCAGCAGCCAACGGCCCAGGGAAGCTTTCTTT
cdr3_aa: CASSQRPREAFF

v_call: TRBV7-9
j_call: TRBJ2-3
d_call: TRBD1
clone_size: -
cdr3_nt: TGTGCCAGCAGCCGGGACAGGGTTAGCACAGATACGCAGTATTTT
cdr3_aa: CASSRDRVSTDTQYF

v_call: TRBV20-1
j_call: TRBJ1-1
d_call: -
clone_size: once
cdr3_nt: TGCAGTGCTAGAATTCTATTGCCAGGGACGAACACTGACGCTTTCTTT
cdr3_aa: CSARILLPGTNTDAFF

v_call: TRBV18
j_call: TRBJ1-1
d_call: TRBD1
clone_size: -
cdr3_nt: TGTGCCAGCTCACCCCCGACAGGGGCGCTGGCTGAAGCTTTCTTT
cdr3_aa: CASSPPTGALAEAFF

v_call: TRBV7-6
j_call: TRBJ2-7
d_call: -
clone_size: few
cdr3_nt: TGTGCCAGCAGCTTAGGGAGCGGTCGGGACGAGCAGTACTTC
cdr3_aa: CASSLGSGRDEQYF

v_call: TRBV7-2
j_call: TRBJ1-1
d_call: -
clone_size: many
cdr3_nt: TGTGCCAGCAGCTGGGGGACTGACGCTGAAGCTTTCTTT
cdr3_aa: CASSWGTDAEAFF

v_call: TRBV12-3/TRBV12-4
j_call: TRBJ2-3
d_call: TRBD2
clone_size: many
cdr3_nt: TGTGCCAGCAGCCTAACCAGCGGGGCGGGCACAGATACGCAGTATTTT
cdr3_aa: CASSLTSGAGTDTQYF

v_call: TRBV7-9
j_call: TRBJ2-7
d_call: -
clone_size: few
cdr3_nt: TGTGCCAGCTCCCCCGGGGACCGCTCATACGAGCAGTACTTC
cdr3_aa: CASSPGDRSYEQYF

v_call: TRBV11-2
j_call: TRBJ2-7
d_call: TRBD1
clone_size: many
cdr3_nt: TGTGCCAGCAGCCCTCTGGGACAGGGCCCCTACGAGCAGTACTTC
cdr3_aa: CASSPLGQGPYEQYF

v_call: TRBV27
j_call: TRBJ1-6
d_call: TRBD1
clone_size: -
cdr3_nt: TGTGCCAGCAGTTCGGGACCCGCACAGGGGCGATATAATTCACCCCTCCACTTT
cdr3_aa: CASSSGPAQGRYNSPLHF

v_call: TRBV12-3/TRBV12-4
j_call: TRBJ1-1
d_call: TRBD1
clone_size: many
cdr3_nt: TGTGCCAGCAGTCTCCCGGGACAGGGGGCCGAAGTGAACACTGAAGCTTTCTTT
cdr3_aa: CASSLPGQGAEVNTEAFF

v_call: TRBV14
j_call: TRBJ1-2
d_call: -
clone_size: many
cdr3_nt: TGTGCCAGCAGCCCCCCGGGGGGGCCTAACTATGGCTACACCTTC
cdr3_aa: CASSPPGGPNYGYTF

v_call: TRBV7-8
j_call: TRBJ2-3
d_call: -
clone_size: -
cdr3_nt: TGTGCCAGCAGCATCCGTATCAGGGGCACAGATACGCAGTATTTT
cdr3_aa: CASSIRIRGTDTQYF

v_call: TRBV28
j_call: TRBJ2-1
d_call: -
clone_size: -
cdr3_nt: TGTGCCAGCAGTCCGATGGGCCCAGACCCGGCGGGTGAGCAGTTCTTC
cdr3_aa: CASSPMGPDPAGEQFF

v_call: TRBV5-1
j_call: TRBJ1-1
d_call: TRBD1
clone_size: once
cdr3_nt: TGCGCCAGCAGCTCTACCCGGACAGGGAACACTGAAGCTTTCTTT
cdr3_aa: CASSSTRTGNTEAFF